This T cell receptor (beta chain) was retrieved from a study of graft-versus-host responses after intestinal transplantation. Study-wide results and limits: Circulating GvH clone levels at their peak were associated with HvG declines (early post-transplant). The authors found GvH clones in recipient marrow, some appearing first in ileum or blood.

CDR3 length: 16 amino acids. Germline trimming cut 0 bases from V and 3 bases from J; bases unmatched to any gene: 2. Per the germline V gene, CDR1 is SGHDT and CDR2 is YYEEEE. CFSE-labeled responder cells (around 200,000) were plated with around 200,000 irradiated, violet-dye-labeled stimulator cells. At the end of the reaction, proliferating CFSE-low CD3+CD4+ and CD3+CD8+ responders were sorted. Generated by immunoSEQ multiplex PCR, the TCRdb table keeps only in-frame clones and is missing some. Of some 4,000 clones in the sample, approximately 32% were seen once. The sequencing used alloreactive CD4+ T cells from a mixed lymphocyte reaction culture, collected before transplantation. Subset indicated: CFSE-low proliferating T cells sorted from roughly six-day pre-transplant mixed lymphocyte reaction (GvH or HvG direction). The J gene is TRBJ1-6, the V gene TRBV5-6; 8 bases fit TRBD1. The clonotype originates from a human patient who was an organ donor for intestinal transplantation. The CDR3 DNA sequence: TGTGCCAGCAGCTTGGCCGGGACAGGCTATAATTCACCCCTCCACTTT. It is translated as CASSLAGTGYNSPLHF.